This T cell receptor (beta chain) originates from a study of shared clonotypes between healthy human individuals. Study as a whole: The plates for each donor numbered three CD4 naive, three CD4 memory, two CD8 naive and one CD8 memory.

Terminally differentiated effector memory CD45RA+ cells were excluded from the naive CD8 cells, which were CD45RO-negative and positively selected for CCR7. V was shortened by 2 bases and J by 1 base, with 13 bases between the two germline ends. This CDR3 has 15 amino acids. Per germline, CDR1 SGHKS and CDR2 YYEKEE (reference sequence). Assay: immunoSEQ multiplex PCR; the TCRdb copy retains only in-frame clones and omits some. The sample consists of 500,000 to 700,000 clones, approximately 95% of them appearing once. The source of this sequence is a woman younger than 45 in good health. Input material: naive CD8+ T cells sorted from blood. The rearrangement uses TRBV5-5 and TRBJ2-7, with D perhaps TRBD1 (7 bases). The CDR3 DNA sequence: TGTGCCAGCAGCTTCGTCAGGGGGGCATCCTACGAGCAGTACTTC. Protein product: CASSFVRGASYEQYF.